This T cell receptor beta chain was retrieved from a study of Ad26.COV2.S vaccination and SARS-CoV-2 variants. The repertoire was sequenced with immunoSEQ multiplex PCR; TCRdb's copy has only in-frame clones and lacks some. This sample yields about 410,000 clones, of which approximately 90% are seen a single time; 3.5% belongs to the top ten. V lost 5 bases and J 7 bases, leaving 14 bases between the germline ends. The CDR3 totals 13 residues. Germline V CDR1 and CDR2: MNHEY, SVGAGI. Sample treatment: around 19 received Ad26.COV2.S at low or high dose, single or two shots; about 5 received placebo; per-sample allocation not given. The investigators took samples on day 63 after the first vaccine or placebo injection.

The input for sequencing was peripheral blood, taken in a trial of Ad26.COV2.S vaccine versus placebo. The sequence was collected from a person aged 18-65 years who received the Ad26.COV2.S COVID-19 vaccine or a placebo. This chain links TRBV6-5 with TRBJ1-2; D unclear. CDR3 protein: CASSRSEAGGYTF. The CDR3 nucleotides read TGTGCCAGCAGTCGTTCTGAGGCGGGTGGCTACACCTTC.